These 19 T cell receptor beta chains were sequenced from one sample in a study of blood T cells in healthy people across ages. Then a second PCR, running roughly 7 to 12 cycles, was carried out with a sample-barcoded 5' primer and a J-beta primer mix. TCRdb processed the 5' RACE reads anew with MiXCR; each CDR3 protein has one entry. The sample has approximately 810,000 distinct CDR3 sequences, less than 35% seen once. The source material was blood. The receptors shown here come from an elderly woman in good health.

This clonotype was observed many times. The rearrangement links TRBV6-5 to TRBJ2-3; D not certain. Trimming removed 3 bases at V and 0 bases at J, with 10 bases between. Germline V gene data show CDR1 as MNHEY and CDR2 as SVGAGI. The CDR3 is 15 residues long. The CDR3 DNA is TGTGCCAGCAGTTATAAGCTCAGTAGCACAGATACGCAGTATTTT. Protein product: CASSYKLSSTDTQYF.

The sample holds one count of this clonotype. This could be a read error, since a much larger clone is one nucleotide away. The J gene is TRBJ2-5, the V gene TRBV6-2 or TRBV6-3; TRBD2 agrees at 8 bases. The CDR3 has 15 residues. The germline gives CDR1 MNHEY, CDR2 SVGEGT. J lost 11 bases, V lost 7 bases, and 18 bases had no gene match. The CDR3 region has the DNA TGTGCCAGCATTCGAGCGGGGGCAAGGTACAATGAGCAGTACTTC. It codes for CASIRAGARYNEQYF.

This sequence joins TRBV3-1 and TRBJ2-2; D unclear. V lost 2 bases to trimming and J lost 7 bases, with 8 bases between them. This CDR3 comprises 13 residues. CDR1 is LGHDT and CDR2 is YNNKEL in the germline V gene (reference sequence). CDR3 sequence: CASSQMGNGELFF. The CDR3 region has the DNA TGTGCCAGCAGCCAAATGGGTAACGGGGAGCTGTTTTTT.

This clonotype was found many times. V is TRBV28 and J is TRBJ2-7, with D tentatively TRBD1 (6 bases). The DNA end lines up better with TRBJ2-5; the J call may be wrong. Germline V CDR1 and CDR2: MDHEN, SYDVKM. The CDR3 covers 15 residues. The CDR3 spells CASRIDRRLAGTQYF. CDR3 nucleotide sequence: TGTGCCAGCAGAATCGACAGGCGGTTGGCTGGGACCCAGTACTTC.

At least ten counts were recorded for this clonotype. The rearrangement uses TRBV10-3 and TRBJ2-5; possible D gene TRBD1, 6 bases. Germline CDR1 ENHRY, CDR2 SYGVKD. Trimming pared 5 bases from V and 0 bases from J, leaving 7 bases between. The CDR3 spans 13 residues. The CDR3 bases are TGTGCCATCAGTAGGACAGACCAAGAGACCCAGTACTTC. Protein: CAISRTDQETQYF.

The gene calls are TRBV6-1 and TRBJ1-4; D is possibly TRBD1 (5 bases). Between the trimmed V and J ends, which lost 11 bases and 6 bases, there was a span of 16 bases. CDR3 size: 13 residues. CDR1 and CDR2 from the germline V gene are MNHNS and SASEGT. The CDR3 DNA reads TGTGCCGGATCACAGGTCCTGGATGAAAAACTGTTTTTT. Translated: CAGSQVLDEKLFF.

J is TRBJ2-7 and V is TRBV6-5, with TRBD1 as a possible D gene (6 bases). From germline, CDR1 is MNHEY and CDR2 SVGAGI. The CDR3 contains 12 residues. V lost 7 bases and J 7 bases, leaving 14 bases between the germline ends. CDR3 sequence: CASKGVGAEQYF. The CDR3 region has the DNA TGTGCCAGCAAGGGGGTAGGGGCAGAGCAGTACTTC.

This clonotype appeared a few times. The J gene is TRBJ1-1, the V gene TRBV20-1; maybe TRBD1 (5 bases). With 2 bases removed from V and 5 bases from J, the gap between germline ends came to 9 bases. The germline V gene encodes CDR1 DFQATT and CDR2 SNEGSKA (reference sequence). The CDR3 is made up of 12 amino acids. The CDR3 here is CSARTGGTEAFF. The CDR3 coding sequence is TGCAGTGCTAGAACAGGTGGAACTGAAGCTTTCTTT.

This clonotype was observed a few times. The CDR3 DNA sequence: TGTGCCAGCAGGCCCGCCGGGGCCCCGGGAGCTTTCTTT. This sequence encodes CASRPAGAPGAFF. This chain links TRBV6-2 or TRBV6-3 with TRBJ1-1; D is perhaps TRBD1 (5 bases). Germline values: CDR1 MNHEY, CDR2 SVGEGT. CDR3 length: 13 residues. Between the trimmed V and J ends, which lost 6 bases and 10 bases, there was a span of 18 bases.

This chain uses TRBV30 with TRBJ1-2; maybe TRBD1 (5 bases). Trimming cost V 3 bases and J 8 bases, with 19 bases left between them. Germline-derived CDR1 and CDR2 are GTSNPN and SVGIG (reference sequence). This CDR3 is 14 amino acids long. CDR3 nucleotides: TGTGCCTGGAGAGGGGCGGGACGTCCAGAGGGCTACACCTTC. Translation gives CAWRGAGRPEGYTF.

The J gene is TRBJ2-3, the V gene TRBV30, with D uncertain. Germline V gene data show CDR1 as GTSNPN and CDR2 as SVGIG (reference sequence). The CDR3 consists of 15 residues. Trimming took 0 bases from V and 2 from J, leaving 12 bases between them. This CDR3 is CAWSVILSFTDTQYF. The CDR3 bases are TGTGCCTGGAGTGTCATTCTCAGTTTCACAGATACGCAGTATTTT.

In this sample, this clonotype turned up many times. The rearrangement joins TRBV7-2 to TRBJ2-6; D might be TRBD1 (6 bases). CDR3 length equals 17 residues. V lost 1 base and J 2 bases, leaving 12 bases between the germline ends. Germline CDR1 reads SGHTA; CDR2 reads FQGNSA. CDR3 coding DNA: TGTGCCAGCAGCTTAGTGCTGGGGGCGGCTGGGGCCAACGTCCTGACTTTC. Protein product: CASSLVLGAAGANVLTF.

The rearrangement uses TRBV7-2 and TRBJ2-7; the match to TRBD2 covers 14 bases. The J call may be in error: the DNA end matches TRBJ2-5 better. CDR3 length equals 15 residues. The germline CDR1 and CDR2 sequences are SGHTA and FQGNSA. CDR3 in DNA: TGTGCCAGCACCAGACTAGCGGGGGGGCCAGAGACCCAGTACTTC. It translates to CASTRLAGGPETQYF.

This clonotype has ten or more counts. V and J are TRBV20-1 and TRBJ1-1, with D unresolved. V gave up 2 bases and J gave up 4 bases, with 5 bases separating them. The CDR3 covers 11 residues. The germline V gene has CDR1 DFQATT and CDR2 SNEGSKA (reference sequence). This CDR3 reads CSARTVTEAFF. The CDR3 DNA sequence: TGCAGTGCTAGAACGGTCACTGAAGCTTTCTTT.

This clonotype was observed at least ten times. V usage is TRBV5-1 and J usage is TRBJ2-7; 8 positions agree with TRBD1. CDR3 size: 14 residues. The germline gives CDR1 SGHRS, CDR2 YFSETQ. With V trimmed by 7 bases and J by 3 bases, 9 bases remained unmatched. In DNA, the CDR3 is TGCGCCAGCGGCGGTGACAGGGGCTACTACGAGCAGTACTTC. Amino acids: CASGGDRGYYEQYF.

CDR3 DNA: TGTGCCAGCAGTAGACAAGTGTCGGGGGGATACACTGAAGCTTTCTTT. Protein: CASSRQVSGGYTEAFF. This chain uses TRBV12-3 or TRBV12-4 with TRBJ1-1; weak D call: TRBD1 (5 bases). This CDR3 has 16 amino acids. V was cut by 5 bases and J by 3 bases, with 19 bases left in between.

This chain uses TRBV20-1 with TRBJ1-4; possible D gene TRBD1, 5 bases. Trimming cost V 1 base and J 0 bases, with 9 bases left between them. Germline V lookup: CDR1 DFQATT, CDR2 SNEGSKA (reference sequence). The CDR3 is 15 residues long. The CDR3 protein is CSARGDGTTNEKLFF. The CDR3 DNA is TGCAGTGCTAGAGGGGACGGTACAACTAATGAAAAACTGTTTTTT.

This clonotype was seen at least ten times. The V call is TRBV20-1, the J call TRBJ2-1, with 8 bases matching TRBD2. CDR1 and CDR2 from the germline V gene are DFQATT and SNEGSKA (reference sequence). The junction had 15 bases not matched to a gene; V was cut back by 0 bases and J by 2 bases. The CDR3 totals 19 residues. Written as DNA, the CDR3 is TGCAGTGCTAGAGATCGCGGGGGGAGGGCAAGTTCACCCTACAATGAGCAGTTCTTC. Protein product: CSARDRGGRASSPYNEQFF.

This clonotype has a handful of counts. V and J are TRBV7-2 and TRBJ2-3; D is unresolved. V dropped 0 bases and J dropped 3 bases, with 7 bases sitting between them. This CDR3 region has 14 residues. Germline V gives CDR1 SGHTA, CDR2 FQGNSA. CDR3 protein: CASSLAHPTDTQYF. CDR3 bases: TGTGCCAGCAGCTTAGCTCACCCGACAGATACGCAGTATTTT.